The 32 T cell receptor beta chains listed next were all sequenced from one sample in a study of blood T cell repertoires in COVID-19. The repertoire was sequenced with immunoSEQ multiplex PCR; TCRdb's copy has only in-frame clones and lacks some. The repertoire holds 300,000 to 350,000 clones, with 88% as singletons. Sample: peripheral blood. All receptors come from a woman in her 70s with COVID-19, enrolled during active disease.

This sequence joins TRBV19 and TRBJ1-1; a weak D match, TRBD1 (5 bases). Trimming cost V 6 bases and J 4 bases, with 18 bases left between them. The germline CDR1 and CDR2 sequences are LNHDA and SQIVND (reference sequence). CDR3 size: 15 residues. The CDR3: CASRGYGGIRTEAFF. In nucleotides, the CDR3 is TGTGCCAGTAGAGGGTATGGGGGGATCCGCACTGAAGCTTTCTTT.

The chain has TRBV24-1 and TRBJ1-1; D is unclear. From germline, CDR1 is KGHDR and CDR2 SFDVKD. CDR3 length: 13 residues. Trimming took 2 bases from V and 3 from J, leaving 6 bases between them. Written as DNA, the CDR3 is TGTGCCACCAGTGATTATCTTCACACTGAAGCTTTCTTT. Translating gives CATSDYLHTEAFF.

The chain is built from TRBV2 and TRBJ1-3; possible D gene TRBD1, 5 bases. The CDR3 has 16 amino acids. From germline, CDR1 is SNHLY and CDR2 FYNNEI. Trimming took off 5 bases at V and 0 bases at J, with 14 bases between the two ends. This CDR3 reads CASSPSGGYSGNTIYF. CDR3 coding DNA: TGTGCCAGCAGTCCCTCGGGGGGGTACTCTGGAAACACCATATATTTT.

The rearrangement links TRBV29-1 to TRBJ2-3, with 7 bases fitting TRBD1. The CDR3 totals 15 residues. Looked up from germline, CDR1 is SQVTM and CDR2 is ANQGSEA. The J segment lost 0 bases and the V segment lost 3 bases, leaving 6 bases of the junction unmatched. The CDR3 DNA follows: TGCAGCGTTGACTCGGACAGGACCAGCACAGATACGCAGTATTTT. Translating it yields CSVDSDRTSTDTQYF.

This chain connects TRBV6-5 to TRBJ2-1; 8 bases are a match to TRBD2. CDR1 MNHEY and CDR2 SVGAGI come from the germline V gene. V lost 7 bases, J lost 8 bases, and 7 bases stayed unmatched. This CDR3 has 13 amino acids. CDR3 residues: CASTGGAQYEQFF. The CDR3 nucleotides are TGTGCCAGCACCGGGGGGGCGCAGTATGAGCAGTTCTTC.

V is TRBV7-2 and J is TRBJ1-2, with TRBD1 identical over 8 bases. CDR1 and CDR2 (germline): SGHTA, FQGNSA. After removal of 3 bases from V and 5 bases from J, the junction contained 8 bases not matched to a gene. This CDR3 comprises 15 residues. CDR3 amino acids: CASSLARDRLYGYTF. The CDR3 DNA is TGTGCCAGCAGCTTGGCACGGGACAGGCTTTATGGCTACACCTTC. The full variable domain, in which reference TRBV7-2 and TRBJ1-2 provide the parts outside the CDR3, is GAGVSQSPSNKVTEKGKDVELRCDPISGHTALYWYRQSLGQGLEFLIYFQGNSAPDKSGLPSDRFSAERTGGSVSTLTIQRTQQEDSAVYLCASSLARDRLYGYTFGSGTRLTVV.

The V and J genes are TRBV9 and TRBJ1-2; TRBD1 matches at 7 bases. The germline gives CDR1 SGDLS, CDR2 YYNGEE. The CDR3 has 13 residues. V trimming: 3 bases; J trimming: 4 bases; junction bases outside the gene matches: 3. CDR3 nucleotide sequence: TGTGCCAGCAGCGCCGGGACAGTCTATGGCTACACCTTC. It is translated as CASSAGTVYGYTF.

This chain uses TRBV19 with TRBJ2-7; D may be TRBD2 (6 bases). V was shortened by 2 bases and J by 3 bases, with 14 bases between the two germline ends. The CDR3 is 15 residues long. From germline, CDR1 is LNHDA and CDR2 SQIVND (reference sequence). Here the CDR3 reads CASSISPRGLYEQYF. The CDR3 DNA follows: TGTGCCAGTAGTATATCCCCGCGGGGTCTCTACGAGCAGTACTTC.

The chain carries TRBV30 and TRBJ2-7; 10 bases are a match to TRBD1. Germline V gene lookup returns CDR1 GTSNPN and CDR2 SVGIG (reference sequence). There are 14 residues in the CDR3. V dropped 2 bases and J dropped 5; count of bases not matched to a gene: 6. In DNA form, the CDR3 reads TGTGCCTGGAGTATCGGGACAGGGGTCGACGAGCAGTACTTC. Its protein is CAWSIGTGVDEQYF. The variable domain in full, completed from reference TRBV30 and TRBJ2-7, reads SQTIHQWPATLVQPVGSPLSLECTVEGTSNPNLYWYRQAAGRGLQLLFYSVGIGQISSEVPQNLSASRPQDRQFILSSKKLLLSDSGFYLCAWSIGTGVDEQYFGPGTRLTVT.

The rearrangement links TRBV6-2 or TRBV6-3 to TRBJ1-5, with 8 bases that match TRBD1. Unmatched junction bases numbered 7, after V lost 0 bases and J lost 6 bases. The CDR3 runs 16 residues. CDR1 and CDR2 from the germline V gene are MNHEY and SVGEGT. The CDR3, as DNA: TGTGCCAGCAGTTACTCCTTAGGACAGGGAGGTCAGCCCCAGCATTTT. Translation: CASSYSLGQGGQPQHF.

Written as DNA, the CDR3 is TGTGCCACCAGTGATTCTCTCGGACTAGCGGGGTACGGGGAGCTGTTTTTT. Translated, it gives CATSDSLGLAGYGELFF. J is TRBJ2-2 and V is TRBV24-1, with 12 bases fitting TRBD2. CDR3 size: 17 residues. The V gene's germline CDR1 is KGHDR and CDR2 SFDVKD. Trimming removed 2 bases from V and 7 bases from J; junction bases left unmatched: 7.

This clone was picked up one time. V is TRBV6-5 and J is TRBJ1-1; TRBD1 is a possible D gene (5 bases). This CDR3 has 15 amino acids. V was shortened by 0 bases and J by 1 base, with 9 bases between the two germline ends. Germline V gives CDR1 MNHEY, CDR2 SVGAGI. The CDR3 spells CASSYSMTANTEAFF. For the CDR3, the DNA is TGTGCCAGCAGTTACTCTATGACAGCGAACACTGAAGCTTTCTTT.

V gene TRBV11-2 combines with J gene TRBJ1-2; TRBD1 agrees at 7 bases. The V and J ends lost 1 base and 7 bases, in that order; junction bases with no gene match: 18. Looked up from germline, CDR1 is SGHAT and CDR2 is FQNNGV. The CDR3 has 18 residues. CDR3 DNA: TGTGCCAGCAGCTTAGGGAGGGGGGAGAAGACAGGGCTGGTTGGCTACACCTTC. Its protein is CASSLGRGEKTGLVGYTF.

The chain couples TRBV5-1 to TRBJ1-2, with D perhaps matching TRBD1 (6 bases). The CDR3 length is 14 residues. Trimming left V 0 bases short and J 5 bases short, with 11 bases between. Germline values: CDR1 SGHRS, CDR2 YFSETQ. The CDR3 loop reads CASSLDRVGYGYTF. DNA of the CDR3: TGCGCCAGCAGCTTGGACAGGGTGGGGTATGGCTACACCTTC.

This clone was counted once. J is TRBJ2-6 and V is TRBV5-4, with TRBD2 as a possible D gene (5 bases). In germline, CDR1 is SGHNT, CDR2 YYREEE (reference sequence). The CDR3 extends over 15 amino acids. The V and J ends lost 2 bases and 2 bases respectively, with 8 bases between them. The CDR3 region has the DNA TGTGCCAGCAGCTTAGAGGGAGCTGGGGCCAACGTCCTGACTTTC. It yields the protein CASSLEGAGANVLTF.

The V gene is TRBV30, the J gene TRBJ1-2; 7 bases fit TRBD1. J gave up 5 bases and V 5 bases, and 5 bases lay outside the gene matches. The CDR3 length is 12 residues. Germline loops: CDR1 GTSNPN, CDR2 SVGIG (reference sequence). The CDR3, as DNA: TGTGCCTGGGCCACAGGGGAATATGGCTACACCTTC. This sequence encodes CAWATGEYGYTF.

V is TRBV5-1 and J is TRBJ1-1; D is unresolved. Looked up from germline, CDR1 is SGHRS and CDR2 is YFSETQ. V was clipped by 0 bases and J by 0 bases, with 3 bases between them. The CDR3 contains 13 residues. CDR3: CASSLDLNTEAFF. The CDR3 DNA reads TGCGCCAGCAGCTTGGACTTGAACACTGAAGCTTTCTTT.

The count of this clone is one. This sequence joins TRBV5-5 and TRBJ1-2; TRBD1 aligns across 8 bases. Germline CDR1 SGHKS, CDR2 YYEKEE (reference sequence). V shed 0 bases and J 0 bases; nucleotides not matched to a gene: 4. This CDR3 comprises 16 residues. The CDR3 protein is CASSLGGTGTNYGYTF. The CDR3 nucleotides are TGTGCCAGCAGCTTGGGGGGGACAGGTACTAACTATGGCTACACCTTC.

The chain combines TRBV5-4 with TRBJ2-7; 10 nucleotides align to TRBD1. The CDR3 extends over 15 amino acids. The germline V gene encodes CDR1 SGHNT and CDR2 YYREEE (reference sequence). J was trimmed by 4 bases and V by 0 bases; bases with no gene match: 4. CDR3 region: CASSLGGQGYYEQYF. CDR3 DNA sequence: TGTGCCAGCAGCTTGGGGGGACAGGGGTATTACGAGCAGTACTTC. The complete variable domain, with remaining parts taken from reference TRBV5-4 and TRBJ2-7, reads ETGVTQSPTHLIKTRGQQVTLRCSSQSGHNTVSWYQQALGQGPQFIFQYYREEENGRGNFPPRFSGLQFPNYSSELNVNALELDDSALYLCASSLGGQGYYEQYFGPGTRLTVT.

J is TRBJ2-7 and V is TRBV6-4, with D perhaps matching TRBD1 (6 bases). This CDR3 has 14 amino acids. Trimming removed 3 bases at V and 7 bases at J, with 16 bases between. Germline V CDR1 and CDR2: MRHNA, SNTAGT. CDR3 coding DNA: TGTGCCAGCAGTGAAAGGTCAGGGGAAGGTGAGCAGTACTTC. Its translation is CASSERSGEGEQYF.

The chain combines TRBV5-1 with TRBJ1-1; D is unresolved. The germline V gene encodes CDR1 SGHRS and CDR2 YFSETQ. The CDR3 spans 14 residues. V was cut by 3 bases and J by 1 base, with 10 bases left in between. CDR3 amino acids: CASSSEGGNTEAFF. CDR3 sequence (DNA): TGCGCCAGCAGCTCCGAAGGAGGGAACACTGAAGCTTTCTTT.

The DNA of the CDR3 is TGTGCCAGCTGCGGGGGGGTCGACACTGAAGCTTTCTTT. Translated, it gives CASCGGVDTEAFF. The chain links TRBV18 to TRBJ1-1; D might be TRBD1 (5 bases). CDR1 and CDR2 (germline): KGHSH, LQKENI. The CDR3 is made up of 13 amino acids. V was pared by 7 bases and J by 3 bases, with 12 bases between.

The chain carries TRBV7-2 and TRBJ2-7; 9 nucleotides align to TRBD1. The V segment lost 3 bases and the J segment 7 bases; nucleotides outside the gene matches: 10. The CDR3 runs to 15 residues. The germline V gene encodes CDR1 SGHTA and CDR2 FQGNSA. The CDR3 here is CASSLWDRVTGEQYF. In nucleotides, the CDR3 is TGTGCCAGCAGCTTGTGGGACAGGGTAACGGGAGAGCAGTACTTC. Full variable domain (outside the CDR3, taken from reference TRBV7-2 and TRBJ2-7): GAGVSQSPSNKVTEKGKDVELRCDPISGHTALYWYRQSLGQGLEFLIYFQGNSAPDKSGLPSDRFSAERTGGSVSTLTIQRTQQEDSAVYLCASSLWDRVTGEQYFGPGTRLTVT.

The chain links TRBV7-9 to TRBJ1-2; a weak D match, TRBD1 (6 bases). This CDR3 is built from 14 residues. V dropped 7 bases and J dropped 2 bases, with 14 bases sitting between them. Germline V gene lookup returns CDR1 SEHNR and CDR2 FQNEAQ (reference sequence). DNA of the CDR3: TGTGCCAGCACCCCCTCAGGGGCCAACTATGGCTACACCTTC. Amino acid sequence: CASTPSGANYGYTF.

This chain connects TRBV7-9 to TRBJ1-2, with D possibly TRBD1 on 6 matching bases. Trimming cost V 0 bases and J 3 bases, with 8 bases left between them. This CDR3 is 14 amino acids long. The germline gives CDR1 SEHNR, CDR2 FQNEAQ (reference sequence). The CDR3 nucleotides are TGTGCCAGCAGCTTAGCAGGGGGTGACTATGGCTACACCTTC. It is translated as CASSLAGGDYGYTF.

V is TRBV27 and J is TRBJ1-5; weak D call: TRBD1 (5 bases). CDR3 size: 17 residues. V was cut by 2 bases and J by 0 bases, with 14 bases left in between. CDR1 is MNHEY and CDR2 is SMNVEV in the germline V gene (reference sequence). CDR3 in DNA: TGTGCCAGCAGTTTAGGGGGAGGGGCCTATAGCAATCAGCCCCAGCATTTT. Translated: CASSLGGGAYSNQPQHF.

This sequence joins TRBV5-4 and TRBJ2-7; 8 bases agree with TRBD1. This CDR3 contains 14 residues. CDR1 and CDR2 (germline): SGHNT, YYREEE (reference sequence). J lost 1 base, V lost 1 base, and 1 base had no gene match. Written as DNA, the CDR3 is TGTGCCAGCAGCTTGCAGGGGGCTTCCTACGAGCAGTACTTC. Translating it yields CASSLQGASYEQYF. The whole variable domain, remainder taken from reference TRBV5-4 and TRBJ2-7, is ETGVTQSPTHLIKTRGQQVTLRCSSQSGHNTVSWYQQALGQGPQFIFQYYREEENGRGNFPPRFSGLQFPNYSSELNVNALELDDSALYLCASSLQGASYEQYFGPGTRLTVT.

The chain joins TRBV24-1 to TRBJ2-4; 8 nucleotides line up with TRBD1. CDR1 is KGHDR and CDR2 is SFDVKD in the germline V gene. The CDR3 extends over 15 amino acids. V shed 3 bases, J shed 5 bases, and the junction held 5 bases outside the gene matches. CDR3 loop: CATSDPGQGQNIQYF. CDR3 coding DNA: TGTGCCACCAGTGATCCCGGACAGGGACAAAACATTCAGTACTTC.

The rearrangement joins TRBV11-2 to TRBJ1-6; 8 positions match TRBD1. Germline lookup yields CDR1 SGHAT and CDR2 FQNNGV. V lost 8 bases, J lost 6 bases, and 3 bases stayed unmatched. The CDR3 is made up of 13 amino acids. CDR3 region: CASRTGSNSPLHF. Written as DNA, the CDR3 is TGTGCCAGCCGGACAGGGTCTAATTCACCCCTCCACTTT.

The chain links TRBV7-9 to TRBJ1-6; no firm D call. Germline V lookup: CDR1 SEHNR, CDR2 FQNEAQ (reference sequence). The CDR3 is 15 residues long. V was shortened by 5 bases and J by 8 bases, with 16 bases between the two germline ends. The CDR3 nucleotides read TGTGCCAGCAGCCCCCCGACTCCTAGCCATTCACCCCTCCACTTT. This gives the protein CASSPPTPSHSPLHF.

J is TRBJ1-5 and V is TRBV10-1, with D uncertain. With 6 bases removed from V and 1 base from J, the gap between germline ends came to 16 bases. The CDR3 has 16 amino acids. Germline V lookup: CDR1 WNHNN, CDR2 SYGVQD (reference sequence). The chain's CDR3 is CASRVSPGSSNQPQHF. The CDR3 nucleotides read TGCGCCAGCAGAGTGAGCCCGGGGTCGAGCAATCAGCCCCAGCATTTT.

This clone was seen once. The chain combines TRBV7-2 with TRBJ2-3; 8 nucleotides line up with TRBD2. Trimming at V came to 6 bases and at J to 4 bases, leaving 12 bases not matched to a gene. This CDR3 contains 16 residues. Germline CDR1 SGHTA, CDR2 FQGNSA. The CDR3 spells CASSPLGGGIADTQYF. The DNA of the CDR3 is TGTGCCAGCAGTCCCTTGGGCGGGGGGATAGCAGATACGCAGTATTTT.